This T cell receptor beta chain was obtained from a study of T cells in narcolepsy. Study-wide results and limits: Same-patient CSF and blood CD4+ T cell clonotypes included HCRT-specific and TRIB2-specific autoreactive ones. Autoreactive clone sequences were missing from some blood memory CD4+ repertoires.

Trimming stripped 7 bases from V and 8 bases from J, with 6 bases between. CDR3 length: 10 residues. Germline loops: CDR1 LNHNV, CDR2 YYDKDF (reference sequence). With regard to this clone: The target antigen is unknown.

Assay: immunoSEQ multiplex PCR; the TCRdb copy retains only in-frame clones and omits some. The sample records around 26,000 clones, approximately 62% being singletons. This sequence was found in a human donor in good health. The rearrangement uses TRBV15 and TRBJ2-1; D is ambiguous. Sequenced input: memory (CD45RA-) CD4+ T cells from blood. CDR3 amino acids: CATTLDEQFF. CDR3 nucleotides: TGTGCCACCACCCTCGATGAGCAGTTCTTC.